This paragraph reports one T cell receptor beta chain. Researchers ran the PCR with 60 Vbeta and 13 Jbeta primers. The authors' processing: As a later analysis found, there were tens of millions of unique TCR beta chains, of which around 9.9 million were shared. Libraries were prepared by immunoSEQ multiplex PCR; TCRdb keeps only in-frame clonotypes and omits some of them. D and trimming come from the DNA, and the V and J calls and clone size come from that table. The data hold around 110,000 clones, with around 70% observed a single time. This record comes from a study of cytomegalovirus exposure and HLA in healthy donors. V gave up 5 bases and J gave up 7 bases; unmatched junction bases: 9. The CDR3 extends over 14 amino acids. Germline CDR1 is WSHSY and CDR2 is SAAADI.

The sequenced material came from PBMCs. The V call is TRBV10-2, the J call TRBJ1-1; 8 bases fit TRBD1. The clonotype comes from a woman under 30 in good health and CMV-seronegative. This CDR3 is CASSTTGDAGEAFF. In DNA form, the CDR3 reads TGCGCCAGCAGTACGACAGGGGATGCGGGTGAAGCTTTCTTT.